The clone carrying this T cell receptor beta chain was seen at least ten times. The entry originates in a study of T cells after posttransplantation cyclophosphamide. V gave up 2 bases and J gave up 4 bases, with 8 bases separating them. The germline gives CDR1 MNHEY, CDR2 SMNVEV (reference sequence). The CDR3 has 13 residues. Some clones are missing from TCRdb's copy, which holds only in-frame ones; the method was immunoSEQ multiplex PCR. The record shows 32,000 or so clones for this sample, with no singletons present. The clonotype originates from a woman in her sixties or seventies in good health, CMV-negative, and a related stem cell transplant donor. This chain joins TRBV27 and TRBJ1-1, with D tentatively TRBD1 (5 bases). The sample comprised PBMCs. The CDR3 sequence: CASSLGGATEAFF. DNA for the CDR3: TGTGCCAGCAGTTTAGGAGGGGCCACTGAAGCTTTCTTT.